A selection of T cell receptor beta chains follows, all from one sample in a study of breast tumors, draining lymph nodes, adjacent tissues. TCRdb ran MiXCR on the multiplex PCR reads and lists one entry per CDR3 protein. The data hold approximately 200,000 distinct CDR3 sequences, with approximately 33% observed a single time. Input material: axillary lymph node tissue. Receptors were obtained from a female donor with breast cancer. Some clones in this sample may be carry-over from other donors' samples. CDR3s include the opening cysteine and the closing phenylalanine or tryptophan. The order of the fields is J gene, V gene, CDR3 protein.

J gene: TRBJ2-7
V gene: TRBV25-1
CDR3 protein: CASSEKGDIAGASEQYF

J gene: TRBJ1-2
V gene: TRBV20-1
CDR3 protein: CSARGGPLTDARGGGYTF

J gene: TRBJ2-5
V gene: TRBV11-2
CDR3 protein: CASSFRGEEETQYF

J gene: TRBJ2-5
V gene: TRBV9
CDR3 protein: CASSVGQGVQETPYF

J gene: TRBJ2-3
V gene: TRBV7-2
CDR3 protein: CASSLVVDTQYF

J gene: TRBJ1-1
V gene: TRBV5-8
CDR3 protein: CASRSDMNTEAFF

J gene: TRBJ1-5
V gene: TRBV6-1
CDR3 protein: CASSEGQARRQPQHF

J gene: TRBJ1-2
V gene: TRBV19
CDR3 protein: CASSKLRQDYGYTF

J gene: TRBJ2-5
V gene: TRBV6-4
CDR3 protein: CASIERGTYQETQYF

J gene: TRBJ1-4
V gene: TRBV6-1
CDR3 protein: CASSSGRTLLASEKLFF

J gene: TRBJ2-1
V gene: TRBV7-7
CDR3 protein: CARDISGRAYNEQFF

J gene: TRBJ1-2
V gene: TRBV2
CDR3 protein: CASSEGLGGFDGYTF

J gene: TRBJ1-2
V gene: TRBV5-5
CDR3 protein: CASSKPGANYGYTF

J gene: TRBJ2-7
V gene: TRBV6-1
CDR3 protein: CASTPRGPYEQYF

J gene: TRBJ2-5
V gene: TRBV25-1
CDR3 protein: CATSRGSGLAGQETQYF

J gene: TRBJ2-1
V gene: TRBV7-2
CDR3 protein: CASTNRQGAYNEQFF

J gene: TRBJ2-4
V gene: TRBV6-1
CDR3 protein: CASSGTDGNIQYF

J gene: TRBJ2-7
V gene: TRBV10-3
CDR3 protein: CAISESDRGGSEQYF

J gene: TRBJ2-2
V gene: TRBV25-1
CDR3 protein: CARLAGGGSWNTGELFF

J gene: TRBJ2-7
V gene: TRBV4-2
CDR3 protein: CASSQDWGNEQYF

J gene: TRBJ1-2
V gene: TRBV2
CDR3 protein: CASSEANNGYTF

J gene: TRBJ1-2
V gene: TRBV30
CDR3 protein: CAWSAGGGVGYTF

J gene: TRBJ2-2
V gene: TRBV6-2/TRBV6-3
CDR3 protein: CASSRVGLPNTGELFF

J gene: TRBJ1-3
V gene: TRBV7-8
CDR3 protein: CASSQVSSGNTIYF

J gene: TRBJ1-6
V gene: TRBV20-1
CDR3 protein: CSAGPGAGDSPLHF

J gene: TRBJ2-7
V gene: TRBV5-1
CDR3 protein: CASSLVYANTGTGLHEQYF

J gene: TRBJ2-5
V gene: TRBV18
CDR3 protein: CASSPRPAQETQYF

J gene: TRBJ2-3
V gene: TRBV29-1
CDR3 protein: CSTGPGRAVTDTQYF

J gene: TRBJ2-5
V gene: TRBV7-3
CDR3 protein: CASSLGTGYQETQHF

J gene: TRBJ1-5
V gene: TRBV19
CDR3 protein: CASSTRTGTEHF

J gene: TRBJ2-1
V gene: TRBV6-6
CDR3 protein: CASSYGGDEQFF

J gene: TRBJ1-1
V gene: TRBV12-3/TRBV12-4
CDR3 protein: CASSLSPRAPNTEAFF

J gene: TRBJ1-6
V gene: TRBV5-1
CDR3 protein: CASSRGQVNSPLHF

J gene: TRBJ2-7
V gene: TRBV7-9
CDR3 protein: CASSFGSPRNEQYF

J gene: TRBJ1-5
V gene: TRBV7-9
CDR3 protein: CAGSQRQGTNQPQHF

J gene: TRBJ2-1
V gene: TRBV6-2/TRBV6-3
CDR3 protein: CASSFLAGVINEQFF

J gene: TRBJ1-1
V gene: TRBV18
CDR3 protein: CASSPQGVSGTEAFF

J gene: TRBJ1-6
V gene: TRBV6-5
CDR3 protein: CATRRTAGSPLHF

J gene: TRBJ2-2
V gene: TRBV6-5
CDR3 protein: CASSSGHLKRLNTGELFF

J gene: TRBJ2-1
V gene: TRBV6-2/TRBV6-3
CDR3 protein: CASSYNRDSSSYNEQFF

J gene: TRBJ1-3
V gene: TRBV18
CDR3 protein: CASSPTGGTYTIYF

J gene: TRBJ2-2
V gene: TRBV4-1
CDR3 protein: CASSLSGGGELFF

J gene: TRBJ2-3
V gene: TRBV29-1
CDR3 protein: CSVLLPVTDTQYF

J gene: TRBJ2-2
V gene: TRBV5-6
CDR3 protein: CASSWGPLNTGELFF

J gene: TRBJ2-2
V gene: TRBV5-6
CDR3 protein: CASSLEAATGRTGELFF

J gene: TRBJ2-3
V gene: TRBV29-1
CDR3 protein: CSVSGSGSGTDTQYF

J gene: TRBJ1-4
V gene: TRBV6-1
CDR3 protein: CATGGDGEKLFF

J gene: TRBJ2-1
V gene: TRBV6-6
CDR3 protein: CASSPTQLAGKHNEQFF

J gene: TRBJ2-7
V gene: TRBV7-9
CDR3 protein: CASSSYRDTTYEQYF

J gene: TRBJ2-5
V gene: TRBV20-1
CDR3 protein: CSARDGTGGKETQYF

J gene: TRBJ1-6
V gene: TRBV30
CDR3 protein: CAWSPHRDSPLHF

J gene: TRBJ2-2
V gene: TRBV6-5
CDR3 protein: CATGGSNTGELFF

J gene: TRBJ2-7
V gene: TRBV2
CDR3 protein: CASSPPRGSRTYNEQYF

J gene: TRBJ2-7
V gene: TRBV4-2
CDR3 protein: CASSQLDTGSYEQYF